The clone carrying this T cell receptor (beta chain) was picked up many times. The antigen remains unidentified. This sample stems from a study of blood T cells in healthy people across ages. Germline V gene data show CDR1 as LGHDT and CDR2 as YNNKEL (reference sequence). The length of the CDR3 is 13 residues. V shed 4 bases and J shed 5 bases, with 12 bases lying between them. General study findings and limits: Long-lived and aged donors differed, with more naive CD4+ cells and higher diversity in the long-lived.

Alongside a J-beta primer mix, a sample-barcoded 5' primer served in a second PCR lasting roughly 6 to 11 cycles. TCRdb fed the 5' RACE reads into MiXCR, producing one record per CDR3 protein. The sample yields some 890,000 distinct CDR3 sequences, roughly 28% seen once. These data were also reused for a study on T cells of mothers and their children.

The sample taken for sequencing was blood. V gene TRBV3-1 combines with J gene TRBJ2-7; D ambiguous. The receptor's source is a woman in her thirties or forties in good health. This CDR3 is CASSPEGYHEQYF. The CDR3 DNA follows: TGTGCCAGCAGCCCCGAAGGGTATCACGAGCAGTACTTC.